The rows below give T cell receptor beta chains drawn from one sample of a study of cytomegalovirus exposure and HLA in healthy donors. Sequencing was performed with immunoSEQ multiplex PCR; in TCRdb, only in-frame clones are kept and a portion is missing. The sample yields 95,000 to 100,000 clones, 60% to 75% seen once. The material sequenced was PBMCs. The receptors here all came from a middle-aged woman in good health and CMV-seronegative. Each CDR3 is given with its conserved first and last residue. D genes are given only for firm matches. Size is stated for part of the rows, as once, few or many counts, or as a class when the clone is expanded.

DNA: TGTGCCAGCAGCTTAGACTCTAGGAACACTGAAGCTTTCTTT
CDR3: CASSLDSRNTEAFF
J: TRBJ1-1
V: TRBV11-3
size: -
D: -

DNA: TGTGCCAGCAGCTTAGAGTCATGGGGGGGCCCTGGCTACACCTTC
CDR3: CASSLESWGGPGYTF
J: TRBJ1-2
V: TRBV7-2
size: -
D: -

DNA: TGTGCCAGCAGTCCATACAGAGATGCCTACGAGCAGTACTTC
CDR3: CASSPYRDAYEQYF
J: TRBJ2-7
V: TRBV6-6
size: -
D: -

DNA: TGTGCCAGCAGTCCTTGGGGCAGAGTGGACGCTGAAGCTTTCTTT
CDR3: CASSPWGRVDAEAFF
J: TRBJ1-1
V: TRBV6-5
size: -
D: -

DNA: TGTGCCAGCAGTGAATCCTTCGGGCAGGGATTCACAGATACGCAGTATTTT
CDR3: CASSESFGQGFTDTQYF
J: TRBJ2-3
V: TRBV2
size: once
D: -

DNA: TGTGCCAGCAGCCGGGACAGGGGCTACGAAAAACTGTTTTTT
CDR3: CASSRDRGYEKLFF
J: TRBJ1-4
V: TRBV6-6
size: -
D: TRBD1

DNA: TGTGCCAGCAGTCTGAGGACAGGAACCCAAGAGACCCAGTACTTC
CDR3: CASSLRTGTQETQYF
J: TRBJ2-5
V: TRBV28
size: -
D: TRBD1

DNA: TGTGCCAGCAGCTTGGACAGGGGCGGACAAGAGACCCAGTACTTC
CDR3: CASSLDRGGQETQYF
J: TRBJ2-5
V: TRBV5-4
size: -
D: TRBD1

DNA: TGTGCCAGTACTCCAATAGAGGGTGAAGCTTTCTTT
CDR3: CASTPIEGEAFF
J: TRBJ1-1
V: TRBV19
size: -
D: -

DNA: TGCGCCAGCAGCTTCCGGGACAGGAGTTACGAGCAGTACTTC
CDR3: CASSFRDRSYEQYF
J: TRBJ2-7
V: TRBV5-1
size: -
D: TRBD1

DNA: TGCGCCAGCAGCCAAGTCTCCAGGGTGGCTGGGGCCAACGTCCTGACTTTC
CDR3: CASSQVSRVAGANVLTF
J: TRBJ2-6
V: TRBV4-1
size: -
D: -

DNA: TGTGCCAGCAGCCCCGCCGGCAATGAGCAGTTCTTC
CDR3: CASSPAGNEQFF
J: TRBJ2-1
V: TRBV13
size: -
D: -

DNA: TGCGCCAGCAGCTCCCAGGGACAGGGACCTTCAACGGCTTTCTTT
CDR3: CASSSQGQGPSTAFF
J: TRBJ1-1
V: TRBV5-1
size: -
D: TRBD1

DNA: TGCGCCAGCAGCCCCAGCCTGGACAGGGTCTGGGCAGATACGCAGTATTTT
CDR3: CASSPSLDRVWADTQYF
J: TRBJ2-3
V: TRBV5-1
size: -
D: TRBD1

DNA: TGTGCCAGCAGCCAAGAGGGACTAGCGGGAGTGCATGAGCAGTTCTTC
CDR3: CASSQEGLAGVHEQFF
J: TRBJ2-1
V: TRBV4-2
size: once
D: TRBD2

DNA: TGTGCCAGTAGTATAGCCGCCAGGTCGGTCTCCTACAATGAGCAGTTCTTC
CDR3: CASSIAARSVSYNEQFF
J: TRBJ2-1
V: TRBV19
size: -
D: -

DNA: TGTGCCATCAGTGAAGGGACAGGTAACACTGAAGCTTTCTTT
CDR3: CAISEGTGNTEAFF
J: TRBJ1-1
V: TRBV10-3
size: once
D: TRBD1

DNA: TGTGCCAGCAGCGACCCGGGACAGGCCTCCTACGAGCAGTACTTC
CDR3: CASSDPGQASYEQYF
J: TRBJ2-7
V: TRBV28
size: few
D: TRBD1

DNA: TGTGCCAGCAGTCCCCCCTCGCGGGGGGCGAACGGTGATGGCTACACCTTC
CDR3: CASSPPSRGANGDGYTF
J: TRBJ1-2
V: TRBV28
size: -
D: -

DNA: TGTGCCAGTAGTGATCGCGGAGTTCCAGAGACCCAGTACTTC
CDR3: CASSDRGVPETQYF
J: TRBJ2-5
V: TRBV19
size: -
D: -

DNA: TGTGCCAGCAGTTTGGGACAGGGGTTGAGCGAGCAGTACTTC
CDR3: CASSLGQGLSEQYF
J: TRBJ2-7
V: TRBV27
size: few
D: TRBD1

DNA: TGTGCCAGCAGCTTATTGGGCGGGGGGGTCTACGAGCAGTACTTC
CDR3: CASSLLGGGVYEQYF
J: TRBJ2-7
V: TRBV11-2
size: few
D: TRBD2

DNA: TGCGCTAGCAGCTTGATACAGGGTTCGAACACTGAAGCTTTCTTT
CDR3: CASSLIQGSNTEAFF
J: TRBJ1-1
V: TRBV5-1
size: -
D: -

DNA: TGTGCCAGTAGTACAGGACAGGGCGCAGGCAATCAGCCCCAGCATTTT
CDR3: CASSTGQGAGNQPQHF
J: TRBJ1-5
V: TRBV19
size: -
D: TRBD1

DNA: TGCGCCAGCAGCTTGGGAGGAACTAATGAAAAACTGTTTTTT
CDR3: CASSLGGTNEKLFF
J: TRBJ1-4
V: TRBV5-1
size: -
D: -

DNA: TGCGCCAGCAGCGCCGACCCGGGGTCTAACTATGGCTACACCTTC
CDR3: CASSADPGSNYGYTF
J: TRBJ1-2
V: TRBV5-1
size: once
D: -

DNA: TGTGCCAGCAGTGGGGCTACCGACTCCTACAATGAGCAGTTCTTC
CDR3: CASSGATDSYNEQFF
J: TRBJ2-1
V: TRBV6-1
size: -
D: -

DNA: TGTGCCAGCAGTGGGACAGGGAGCAATGAGCAGTTCTTC
CDR3: CASSGTGSNEQFF
J: TRBJ2-1
V: TRBV6-6
size: -
D: TRBD1

DNA: TGTGCCAGCAGCTCAGGGACAGGGTCTAACTATGGCTACACCTTC
CDR3: CASSSGTGSNYGYTF
J: TRBJ1-2
V: TRBV5-4
size: -
D: TRBD1

DNA: TGTGCCAGTAGTACCACGGTTGAACGCGAGCAGTTCTTC
CDR3: CASSTTVEREQFF
J: TRBJ2-1
V: TRBV19
size: few
D: -

DNA: TGTTCCAGCAGCTTAAGACAGGGGGCCAACACTGAAGCTTTCTTT
CDR3: CSSSLRQGANTEAFF
J: TRBJ1-1
V: TRBV7-9
size: -
D: TRBD1

DNA: TGTGCCAGCAGCTTGATTAGCGGGGGGGCCTCCTACAATGAGCAGTTCTTC
CDR3: CASSLISGGASYNEQFF
J: TRBJ2-1
V: TRBV11-2
size: -
D: TRBD2

DNA: TGTGCCAGCAGCGGAACAGGGTTTCCCTACGAGCAGTACTTC
CDR3: CASSGTGFPYEQYF
J: TRBJ2-7
V: TRBV9
size: -
D: -

DNA: TGTGCCACGGGGACAGTTAACTCCTACGAGCAGTACTTC
CDR3: CATGTVNSYEQYF
J: TRBJ2-7
V: TRBV27
size: -
D: TRBD1

DNA: TGTGCCAGTACTAGCCGGACTAGCCGCTACAATGAGCAGTTCTTC
CDR3: CASTSRTSRYNEQFF
J: TRBJ2-1
V: TRBV19
size: -
D: TRBD2

DNA: TGTGCCAGCAGCCCGAAACAGGGGGCAAGCGAGCAGTACTTC
CDR3: CASSPKQGASEQYF
J: TRBJ2-7
V: TRBV7-9
size: -
D: TRBD1

DNA: TGTGCCAGCAGCCCATGGACTACTCACACAGATACGCAGTATTTT
CDR3: CASSPWTTHTDTQYF
J: TRBJ2-3
V: TRBV5-4
size: -
D: -

DNA: TGTGCCAGCAGTACGGAGAGCTCCTACAATGAGCAGTTCTTC
CDR3: CASSTESSYNEQFF
J: TRBJ2-1
V: TRBV27
size: once
D: -

DNA: TGTGCCTGGAGTGTAGGGACAGCCGTTCAAGAGACCCAGTACTTC
CDR3: CAWSVGTAVQETQYF
J: TRBJ2-5
V: TRBV30
size: -
D: TRBD1

DNA: TGCGCCAGCAGCCGCACAGGGGAGGCAGGCTACACCTTC
CDR3: CASSRTGEAGYTF
J: TRBJ1-2
V: TRBV4-3
size: -
D: TRBD1

DNA: TGTGCCAGTAGTAGCCCGTTAGTAGGAGACATTCAGTACTTC
CDR3: CASSSPLVGDIQYF
J: TRBJ2-4
V: TRBV19
size: few
D: -

DNA: TGTGCCAGCAAGGAGATGACAGCCCAATATGGCTACACCTTC
CDR3: CASKEMTAQYGYTF
J: TRBJ1-2
V: TRBV2
size: -
D: -

DNA: TGTGCCAGCAGCTTACCGCTGGCCGGGGGTGAGCAGTTCTTC
CDR3: CASSLPLAGGEQFF
J: TRBJ2-1
V: TRBV11-1
size: -
D: -

DNA: TGTGCCAGCAGTTACTCTCAGAACACTGAAGCTTTCTTT
CDR3: CASSYSQNTEAFF
J: TRBJ1-1
V: TRBV6-5
size: -
D: -